The present T cell receptor beta chain was sequenced within a study of radiotherapy plus CTLA-4 blockade in lung cancer. Study-level points and caveats: Best predicting response, reportedly, were early blood T cell clone dynamics, with interferon-beta. Clones derived from tumor TCRs expanded in blood after radiotherapy plus ipilimumab.

The table came from immunoSEQ multiplex PCR; TCRdb's copy has only in-frame clones and leaves some out. The table shows roughly 110,000 clones, with roughly four fifths occurring only once. Focal radiation plus CTLA-4 blockade with ipilimumab was administered to patients who had chemo-refractory metastatic non-small-cell lung cancer. Only one count was recorded for this clone. Its antigen is not known. The sequencing used peripheral blood, collected from a patient treated with radiotherapy plus ipilimumab. This clonotype was sampled from a human donor with non-small cell lung cancer that progressed on radiotherapy plus ipilimumab. Some clones in this sample may be carry-over from other donors' samples.

The CDR3 nucleotides read TGTGCCAGCAGCTTAAATAGACAGGGAACGGGAAACACCATATATTTT. Protein: CASSLNRQGTGNTIYF. The chain combines TRBV7-6 with TRBJ1-3; 7 bases map to TRBD1. Germline CDR1 is SGHVS and CDR2 is FNYEAQ. V lost 2 bases, J lost 4 bases, and 8 bases stayed unmatched. This CDR3 is 16 amino acids long. The full variable domain, in which reference TRBV7-6 and TRBJ1-3 provide the parts outside the CDR3, is GAGVSQSPRYKVTKRGQDVALRCDPISGHVSLYWYRQALGQGPEFLTYFNYEAQQDKSGLPNDRFSAERPEGSISTLTIQRTEQRDSAMYRCASSLNRQGTGNTIYFGEGSWLTVV.